Described below is a single TCR beta chain sequence and its context. This entry comes from a study of blood T cell repertoires in COVID-19. Here immunoSEQ multiplex PCR was the method, and the copy in TCRdb shows in-frame clones only, minus some. The table includes over 200,000 clones, around nine tenths detected once. The origin of this receptor is a woman in her 30s with acute COVID-19. The sample comprised PBMCs or T cells enriched from blood (not recorded which).

The CDR3 nucleotides are TGTGCCAGCAAGACAGGGGGCTTTAACTATGGCTACACCTTC. Translation: CASKTGGFNYGYTF. The chain employs TRBV7-2 and TRBJ1-2; TRBD1 matches at 10 bases. Germline V gene data show CDR1 as SGHTA and CDR2 as FQGNSA. This CDR3 contains 14 residues. The V gene end was trimmed by 7 bases and the J gene end by 1 base; junction bases not matched to a gene: 3. The variable domain in full, with the rest retrieved from reference TRBV7-2 and TRBJ1-2, is GAGVSQSPSNKVTEKGKDVELRCDPISGHTALYWYRQSLGQGLEFLIYFQGNSAPDKSGLPSDRFSAERTGGSVSTLTIQRTQQEDSAVYLCASKTGGFNYGYTFGSGTRLTVV.